One sample yielded the 8 T cell receptor beta chains listed below, sequenced in a study of blood T cells in healthy people across ages. Alongside a J-beta primer mix, a sample-barcoded 5' primer served in a second PCR lasting roughly 6 to 11 cycles. TCRdb processed the 5' RACE reads anew with MiXCR; each CDR3 protein has one entry. The table records some 880,000 distinct CDR3 sequences, roughly 40% of them present only once. Sequencing was performed on blood. The receptor set was obtained from a man aged 18 to 29 in good health.

The rearrangement links TRBV5-5 to TRBJ2-1, with D perhaps given as TRBD1 or TRBD2 (5 bases each). The ends were cut back, 3 bases at V and 7 bases at J, with 11 bases in the middle. From germline, CDR1 is SGHKS and CDR2 YYEKEE (reference sequence). The length of the CDR3 is 13 residues. In nucleotides, the CDR3 is TGTGCCAGCAGCTACGGGGACGGGAATGAGCAGTTCTTC. It specifies CASSYGDGNEQFF.

V and J are TRBV20-1 and TRBJ1-4; D is perhaps TRBD1 (5 bases). The germline CDR1 and CDR2 sequences are DFQATT and SNEGSKA (reference sequence). The V and J ends lost 7 bases and 5 bases respectively, with 11 bases between them. The CDR3 runs 12 residues. The CDR3 is CSVRGENEKLFF. CDR3 DNA sequence: TGCAGTGTTCGGGGGGAGAATGAAAAACTGTTTTTT.

This clonotype was observed a handful of times. The chain has TRBV2 and TRBJ2-1; unclear D gene. CDR3 length: 12 amino acids. The germline gives CDR1 SNHLY, CDR2 FYNNEI. V lost 6 bases and J 6 bases, leaving 9 bases between the germline ends. The CDR3 DNA is TGTGCCAGCAGATTCTGGGGCAATGAGCAGTTCTTC. This gives the protein CASRFWGNEQFF. The complete variable domain, with remaining parts taken from reference TRBV2 and TRBJ2-1, reads EPEVTQTPSHQVTQMGQEVILRCVPISNHLYFYWYRQILGQKVEFLVSFYNNEISEKSEIFDDQFSVERPDGSNFTLKIRSTKLEDSAMYFCASRFWGNEQFFGPGTRLTVL.

There are many counts of this clonotype. CDR3 residues: CASSQDLRTGYEKLFF. The CDR3 DNA sequence: TGCGCCAGCAGCCAAGACCTGAGGACAGGATATGAAAAACTGTTTTTT. The V gene is TRBV4-3, the J gene TRBJ1-4; 7 positions agree with TRBD1. CDR3 length: 16 residues. Germline-derived CDR1 and CDR2 are LGHNA and YSLEER. The junction had 7 bases not matched to a gene; V was cut back by 0 bases and J by 6 bases.

The chain carries TRBV4-3 and TRBJ2-1; possibly TRBD2 for D (6 bases). CDR1 is LGHNA and CDR2 is YSLEER in the germline V gene. Trimming removed 1 base at V and 13 bases at J, with 20 bases between. This CDR3 comprises 15 residues. In DNA form, the CDR3 reads TGCGCCAGCAGCCAAGGAAGGGGAGGCCAAGAGACCCAGTTCTTC. It encodes CASSQGRGGQETQFF.

This clonotype occurred a few times. The chain employs TRBV4-1 and TRBJ1-2; no reliable D call. The germline V gene has CDR1 MGHRA and CDR2 YSYEKL. This CDR3 has 14 amino acids. The V and J ends lost 1 base and 5 bases respectively, with 11 bases between them. CDR3 sequence: CASSQASGIYGYTF. The CDR3, as DNA: TGCGCCAGCAGCCAAGCCAGCGGGATTTATGGCTACACCTTC.

The genes are TRBV7-9 and TRBJ1-1, with D possibly matching TRBD1 (5 bases). The CDR3 totals 19 residues. V dropped 0 bases and J dropped 1 base, with 21 bases sitting between them. Germline assignment: CDR1 SEHNR and CDR2 FQNEAQ (reference sequence). The CDR3 spells CASSLATAWGIAENTEAFF. The CDR3 DNA sequence: TGTGCCAGCAGCTTAGCCACAGCATGGGGGATAGCGGAGAACACTGAAGCTTTCTTT.

The V gene is TRBV6-2 or TRBV6-3, the J gene TRBJ1-1, with D possibly matching TRBD1 (5 bases). This CDR3 has 18 amino acids. The germline CDR1 and CDR2 sequences are MNHEY and SVGEGT. The germline V and J ends were trimmed by 5 bases and 0 bases, with 22 bases remaining between them. The CDR3 coding sequence is TGTGCCAGCAGTAGGCCCCAGGGAATCCCCATTATGAACACTGAAGCTTTCTTT. Its protein product is CASSRPQGIPIMNTEAFF.